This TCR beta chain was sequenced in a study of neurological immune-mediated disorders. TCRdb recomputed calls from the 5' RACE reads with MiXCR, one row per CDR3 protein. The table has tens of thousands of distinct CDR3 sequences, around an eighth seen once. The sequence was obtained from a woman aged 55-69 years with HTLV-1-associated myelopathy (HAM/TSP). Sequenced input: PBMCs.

The CDR3 DNA reads as TGTGCCTGGAGTGGAGGCTCGGCAGGTCTTAACACTGAAGCTTTCTTT. Its translation: CAWSGGSAGLNTEAFF. V and J are TRBV30 and TRBJ1-1; D is ambiguous. Germline assignment: CDR1 GTSNPN and CDR2 SVGIG (reference sequence). The V end lost 1 base, the J end lost 2 bases, and 17 bases lay between the germline ends. This CDR3 is 16 amino acids long.